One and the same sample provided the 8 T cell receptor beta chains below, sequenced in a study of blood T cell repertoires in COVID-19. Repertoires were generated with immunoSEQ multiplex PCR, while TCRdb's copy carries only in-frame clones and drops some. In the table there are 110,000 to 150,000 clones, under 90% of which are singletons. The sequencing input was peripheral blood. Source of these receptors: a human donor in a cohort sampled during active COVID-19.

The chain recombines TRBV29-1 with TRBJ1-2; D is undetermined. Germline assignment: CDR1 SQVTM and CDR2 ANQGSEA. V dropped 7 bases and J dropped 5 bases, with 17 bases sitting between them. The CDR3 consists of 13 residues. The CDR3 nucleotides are TGCAGCGCCATAGACCAGTGGGCATATGGCTACACCTTC. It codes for CSAIDQWAYGYTF. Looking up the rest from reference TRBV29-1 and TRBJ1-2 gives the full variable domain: SAVISQKPSRDICQRGTSLTIQCQVDSQVTMMFWYRQQPGQSLTLIATANQGSEATYESGFVIDKFPISRPNLTFSTLTVSNMSPEDSSIYLCSAIDQWAYGYTFGSGTRLTVV.

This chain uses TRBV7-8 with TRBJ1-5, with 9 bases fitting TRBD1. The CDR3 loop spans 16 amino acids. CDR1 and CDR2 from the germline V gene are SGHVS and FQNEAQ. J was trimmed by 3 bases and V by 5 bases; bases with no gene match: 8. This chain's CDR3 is CASSRGQGSINQPQHF. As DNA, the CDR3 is TGTGCCAGCAGCCGAGGACAGGGGAGTATCAATCAGCCCCAGCATTTT.

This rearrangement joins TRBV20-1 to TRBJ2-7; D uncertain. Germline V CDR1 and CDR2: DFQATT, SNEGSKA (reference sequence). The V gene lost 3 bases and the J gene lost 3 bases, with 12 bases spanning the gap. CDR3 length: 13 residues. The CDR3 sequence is CSASSPLYYEQYV. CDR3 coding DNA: TGCAGTGCTAGTTCCCCGTTGTACTACGAGCAGTACGTC.

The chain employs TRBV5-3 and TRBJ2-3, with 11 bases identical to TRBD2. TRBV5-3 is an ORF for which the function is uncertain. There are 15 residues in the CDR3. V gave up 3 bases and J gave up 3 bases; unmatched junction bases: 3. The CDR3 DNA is TGTGCCAGAAGCTCTAGACTAGCGGGAACAGATACGCAGTATTTT. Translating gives CARSSRLAGTDTQYF.

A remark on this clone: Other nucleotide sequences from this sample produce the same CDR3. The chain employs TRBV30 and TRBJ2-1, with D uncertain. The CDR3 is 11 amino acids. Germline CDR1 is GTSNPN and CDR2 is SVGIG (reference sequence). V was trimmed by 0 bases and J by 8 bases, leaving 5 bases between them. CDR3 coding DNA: TGTGCCTGGAGTGTACTCGATGAGCAGTTCTTC. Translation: CAWSVLDEQFF.

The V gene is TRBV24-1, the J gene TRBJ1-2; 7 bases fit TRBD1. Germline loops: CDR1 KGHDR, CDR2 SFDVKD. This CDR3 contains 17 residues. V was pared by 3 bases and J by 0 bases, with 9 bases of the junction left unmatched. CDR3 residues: CATSDTGTARTNYGYTF. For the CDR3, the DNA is TGTGCCACCAGTGATACCGGGACAGCACGAACTAACTATGGCTACACCTTC.

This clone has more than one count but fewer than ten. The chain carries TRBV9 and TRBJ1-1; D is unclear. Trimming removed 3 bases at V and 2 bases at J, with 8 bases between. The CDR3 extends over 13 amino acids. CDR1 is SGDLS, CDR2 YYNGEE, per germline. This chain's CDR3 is CASSAGVNTEAFF. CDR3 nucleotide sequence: TGTGCCAGCAGCGCAGGTGTTAACACTGAAGCTTTCTTT.

CDR3 DNA sequence: TGTGCCATCAGTGAGCAGGTGAACACTGAAGCTTTCTTT. It is translated as CAISEQVNTEAFF. This chain joins TRBV10-3 and TRBJ1-1; D is uncertain. The CDR3 is 13 residues long. The V and J ends lost 2 bases and 0 bases respectively, with 4 bases between them. CDR1 and CDR2 from the germline V gene are ENHRY and SYGVKD.